This TCR beta chain emerged from a study of cytomegalovirus exposure and HLA in healthy donors. Amplification used 60 Vbeta primers and 13 Jbeta primers. Some clones are missing from TCRdb's copy, which holds only in-frame ones; the method was immunoSEQ multiplex PCR. The sample has more than 95,000 clones, around 73% seen once. Germline V gene sequence: CDR1 SGHVS, CDR2 FQNEAQ. The CDR3 loop spans 16 amino acids. The V segment lost 5 bases and the J segment 0 bases; nucleotides outside the gene matches: 6. The clonotype originates from a young man in good health and CMV-seropositive. Sequences were obtained from PBMCs. The V gene is TRBV7-8, the J gene TRBJ2-1; 8 nucleotides line up with TRBD2. CDR3 sequence reads: CASSVSGSSSYNEQFF. CDR3 nucleotide sequence: TGTGCCAGCAGCGTAAGCGGGAGTAGCTCCTACAATGAGCAGTTCTTC. The variable domain in full, with the rest retrieved from reference TRBV7-8 and TRBJ2-1, is GAGVSQSPRYKVAKRGQDVALRCDPISGHVSLFWYQQALGQGPEFLTYFQNEAQLDKSGLPSDRFFAERPEGSVSTLKIQRTQQEDSAVYLCASSVSGSSSYNEQFFGPGTRLTVL.